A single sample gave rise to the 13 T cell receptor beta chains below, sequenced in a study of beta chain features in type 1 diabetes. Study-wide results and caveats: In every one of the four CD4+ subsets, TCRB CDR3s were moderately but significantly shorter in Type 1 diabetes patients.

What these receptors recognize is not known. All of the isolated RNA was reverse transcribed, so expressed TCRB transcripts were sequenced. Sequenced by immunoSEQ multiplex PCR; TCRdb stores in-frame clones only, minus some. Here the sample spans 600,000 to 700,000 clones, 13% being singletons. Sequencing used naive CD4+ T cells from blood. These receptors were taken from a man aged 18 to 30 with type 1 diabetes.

The CDR3 spells CAWSVGGQVGQPQHF. The CDR3 bases are TGTGCCTGGAGTGTAGGCGGGCAGGTCGGGCAGCCCCAGCATTTT. J is TRBJ1-5 and V is TRBV30; the D is unclear. The V gene lost 0 bases and the J gene lost 7 bases, with 16 bases spanning the gap. This CDR3 comprises 15 residues. Germline V gene data show CDR1 as GTSNPN and CDR2 as SVGIG (reference sequence). The full variable domain, rest sourced from reference TRBV30 and TRBJ1-5, is SQTIHQWPATLVQPVGSPLSLECTVEGTSNPNLYWYRQAAGRGLQLLFYSVGIGQISSEVPQNLSASRPQDRQFILSSKKLLLSDSGFYLCAWSVGGQVGQPQHFGDGTRLSIL.

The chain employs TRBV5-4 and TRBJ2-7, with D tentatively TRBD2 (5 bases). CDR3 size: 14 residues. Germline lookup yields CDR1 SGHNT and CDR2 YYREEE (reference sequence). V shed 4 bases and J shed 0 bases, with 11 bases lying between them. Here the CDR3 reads CASSVDWSSYEQYF. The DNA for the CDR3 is TGTGCCAGCAGCGTGGACTGGAGCTCCTACGAGCAGTACTTC.

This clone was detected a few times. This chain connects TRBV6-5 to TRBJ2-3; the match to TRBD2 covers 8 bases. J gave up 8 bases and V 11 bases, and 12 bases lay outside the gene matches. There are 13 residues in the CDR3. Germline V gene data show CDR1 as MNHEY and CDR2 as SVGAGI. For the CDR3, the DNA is TGTGCCGCCGACGGGGGGGCGCAGGTTACGCAGTATTTT. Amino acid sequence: CAADGGAQVTQYF.

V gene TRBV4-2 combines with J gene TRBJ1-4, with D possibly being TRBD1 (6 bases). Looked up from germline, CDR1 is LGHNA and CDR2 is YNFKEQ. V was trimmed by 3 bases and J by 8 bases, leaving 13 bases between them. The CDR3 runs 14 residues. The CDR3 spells CASSHRGAGEKLFF. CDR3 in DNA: TGTGCCAGCAGCCACAGGGGCGCGGGGGAAAAACTGTTTTTT.

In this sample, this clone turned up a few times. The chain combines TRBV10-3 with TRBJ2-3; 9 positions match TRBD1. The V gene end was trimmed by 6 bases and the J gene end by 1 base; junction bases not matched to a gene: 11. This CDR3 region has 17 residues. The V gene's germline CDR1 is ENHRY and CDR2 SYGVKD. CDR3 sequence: CAISTATGGGGTDTQYF. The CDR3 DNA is TGTGCCATCAGCACCGCCACAGGGGGCGGTGGCACAGATACGCAGTATTTT.

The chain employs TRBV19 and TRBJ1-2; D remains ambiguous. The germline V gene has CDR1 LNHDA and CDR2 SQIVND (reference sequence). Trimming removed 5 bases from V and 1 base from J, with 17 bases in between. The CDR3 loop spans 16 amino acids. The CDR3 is CASSFSHRGSNYGYTF. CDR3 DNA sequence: TGTGCCAGTAGTTTCTCCCATCGGGGAAGTAACTATGGCTACACCTTC.

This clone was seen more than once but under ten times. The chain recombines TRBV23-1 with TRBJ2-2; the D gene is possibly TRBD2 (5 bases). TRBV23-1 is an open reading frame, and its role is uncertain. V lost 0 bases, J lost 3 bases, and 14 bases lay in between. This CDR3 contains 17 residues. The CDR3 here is CASSQSRGSGDTGELFF. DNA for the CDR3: TGCGCCAGCAGTCAATCGAGAGGGTCCGGTGACACCGGGGAGCTGTTTTTT.

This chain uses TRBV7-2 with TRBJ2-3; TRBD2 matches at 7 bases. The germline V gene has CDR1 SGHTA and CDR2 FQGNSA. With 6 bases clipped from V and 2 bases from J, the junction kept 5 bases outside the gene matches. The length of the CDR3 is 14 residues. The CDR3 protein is CASSGRLATDTQYF. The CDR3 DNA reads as TGTGCCAGCAGTGGTCGACTAGCCACAGATACGCAGTATTTT.

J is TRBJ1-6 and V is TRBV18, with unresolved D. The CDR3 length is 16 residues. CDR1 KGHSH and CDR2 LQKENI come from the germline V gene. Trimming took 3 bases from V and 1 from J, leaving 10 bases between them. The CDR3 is CASSPSSGSYNSPLHF. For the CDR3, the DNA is TGTGCCAGCTCACCCTCGTCCGGATCCTATAATTCACCCCTCCACTTT.

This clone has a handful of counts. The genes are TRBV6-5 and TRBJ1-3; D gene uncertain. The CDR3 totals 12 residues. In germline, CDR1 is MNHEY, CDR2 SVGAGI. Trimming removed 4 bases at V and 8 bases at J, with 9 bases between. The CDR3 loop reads CASSSGTYTIYF. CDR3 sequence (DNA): TGTGCCAGCAGTTCTGGCACGTACACCATATATTTT.

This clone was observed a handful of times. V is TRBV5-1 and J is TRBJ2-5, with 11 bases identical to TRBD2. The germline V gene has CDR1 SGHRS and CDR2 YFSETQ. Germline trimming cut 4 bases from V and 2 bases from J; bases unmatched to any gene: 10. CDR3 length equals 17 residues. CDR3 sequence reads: CASSGTTSGGPQETQYF. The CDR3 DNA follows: TGCGCCAGCAGCGGAACCACTAGCGGGGGCCCTCAAGAGACCCAGTACTTC.

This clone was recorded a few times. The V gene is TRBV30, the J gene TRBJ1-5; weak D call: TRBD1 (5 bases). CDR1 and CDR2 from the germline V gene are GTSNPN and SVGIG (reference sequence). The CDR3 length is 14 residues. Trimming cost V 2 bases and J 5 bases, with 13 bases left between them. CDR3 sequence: CAWSPWDGDQPQHF. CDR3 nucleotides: TGTGCCTGGAGTCCCTGGGACGGAGATCAGCCCCAGCATTTT.

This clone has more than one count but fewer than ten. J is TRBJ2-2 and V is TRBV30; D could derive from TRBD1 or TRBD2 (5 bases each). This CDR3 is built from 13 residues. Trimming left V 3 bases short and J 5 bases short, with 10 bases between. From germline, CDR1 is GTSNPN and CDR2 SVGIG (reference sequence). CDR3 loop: CAWSGTGTGELFF. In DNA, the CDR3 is TGTGCCTGGAGCGGGACGGGAACCGGGGAGCTGTTTTTT.